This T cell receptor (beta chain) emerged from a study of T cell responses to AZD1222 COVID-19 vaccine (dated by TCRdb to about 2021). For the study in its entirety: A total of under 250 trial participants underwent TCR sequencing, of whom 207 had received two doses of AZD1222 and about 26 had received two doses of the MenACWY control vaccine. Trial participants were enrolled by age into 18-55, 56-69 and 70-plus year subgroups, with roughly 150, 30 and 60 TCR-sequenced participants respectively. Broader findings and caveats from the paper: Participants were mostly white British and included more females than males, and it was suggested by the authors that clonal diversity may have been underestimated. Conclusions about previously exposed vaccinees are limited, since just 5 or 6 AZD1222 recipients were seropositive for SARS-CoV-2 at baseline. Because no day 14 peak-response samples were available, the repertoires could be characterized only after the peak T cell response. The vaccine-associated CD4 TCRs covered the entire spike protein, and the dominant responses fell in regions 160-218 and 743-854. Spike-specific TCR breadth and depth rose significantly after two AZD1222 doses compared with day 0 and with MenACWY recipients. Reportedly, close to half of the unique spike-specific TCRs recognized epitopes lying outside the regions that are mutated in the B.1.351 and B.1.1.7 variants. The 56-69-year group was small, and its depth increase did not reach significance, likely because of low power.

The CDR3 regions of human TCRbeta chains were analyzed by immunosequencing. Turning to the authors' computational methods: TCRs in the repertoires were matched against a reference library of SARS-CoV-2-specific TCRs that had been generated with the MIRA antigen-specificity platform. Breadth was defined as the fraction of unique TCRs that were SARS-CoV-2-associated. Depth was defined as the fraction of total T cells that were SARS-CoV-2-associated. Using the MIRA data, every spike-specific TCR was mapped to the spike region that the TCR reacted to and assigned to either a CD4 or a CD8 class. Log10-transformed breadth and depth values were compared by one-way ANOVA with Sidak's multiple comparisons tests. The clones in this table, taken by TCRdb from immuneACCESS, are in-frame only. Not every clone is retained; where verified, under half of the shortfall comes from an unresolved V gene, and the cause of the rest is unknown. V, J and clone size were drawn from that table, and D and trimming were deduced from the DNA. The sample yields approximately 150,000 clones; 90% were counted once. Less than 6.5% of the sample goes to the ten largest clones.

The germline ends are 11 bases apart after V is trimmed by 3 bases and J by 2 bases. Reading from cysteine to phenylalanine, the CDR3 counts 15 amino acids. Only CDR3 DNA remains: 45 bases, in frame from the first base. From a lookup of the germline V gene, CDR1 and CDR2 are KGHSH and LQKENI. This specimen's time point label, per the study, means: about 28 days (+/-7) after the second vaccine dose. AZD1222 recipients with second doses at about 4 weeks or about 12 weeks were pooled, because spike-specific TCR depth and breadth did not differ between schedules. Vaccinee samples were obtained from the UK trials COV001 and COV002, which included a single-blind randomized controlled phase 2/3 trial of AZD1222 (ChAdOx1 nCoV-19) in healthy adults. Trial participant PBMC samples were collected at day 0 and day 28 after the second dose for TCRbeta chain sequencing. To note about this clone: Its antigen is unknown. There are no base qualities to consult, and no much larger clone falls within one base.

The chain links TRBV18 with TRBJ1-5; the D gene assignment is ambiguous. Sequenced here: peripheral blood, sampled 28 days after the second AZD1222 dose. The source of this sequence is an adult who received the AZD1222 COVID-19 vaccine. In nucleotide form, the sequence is TGTGCCAGCTCACCGAGCGCGGTTGGCAATCAGCCCCAGCATTTT. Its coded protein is CASSPSAVGNQPQHF. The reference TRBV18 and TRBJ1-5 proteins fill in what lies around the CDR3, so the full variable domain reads NAGVMQNPRHLVRRRGQEARLRCSPMKGHSHVYWYRQLPEEGLKFMVYLQKENIIDESGMPKERFSAEFPKEGPSILRIQQVVRGDSAAYFCASSPSAVGNQPQHFGDGTRLSIL.